This record looks at one T cell receptor (beta chain) sequence and its context. The source of the sample is a study of early T cells in non-severe SARS-CoV-2 infection. Unique molecular identifiers were attached to individual cDNA molecules. TCRdb reprocessed the 5' RACE reads via MiXCR and lists one record per CDR3 protein. Of roughly 120,000 distinct CDR3 sequences listed, 15% are singletons. CDR3 size: 13 residues. V lost 6 bases and J lost 0, with 12 bases in between. Germline V gene sequence: CDR1 SQVTM, CDR2 ANQGSEA. The specimen sequenced was whole blood. This clonotype was sampled from an adult who was a healthcare worker with PCR-confirmed SARS-CoV-2 infection or an uninfected control (not recorded which). This chain connects TRBV29-1 to TRBJ2-7, with D possibly being TRBD2 (6 bases). Here the CDR3 reads CSVAGLNSYEQYF. The CDR3 nucleotides are TGCAGCGTGGCGGGGCTGAACTCCTACGAGCAGTACTTC.